This T cell receptor (beta chain) was identified during a study of T-cell reconstitution after alpha-beta-depleted transplantation in children. This clonotype was observed many times. This sample's TCRbeta library carried unique molecular identifier barcodes. TCRdb reprocessed the PCR reads via MiXCR and lists one record per CDR3 protein. The table shows about 200,000 distinct CDR3 sequences, with 5% to 6.5% occurring only once. CDR1 and CDR2 (germline): SGDLS, YYNGEE. Trimming cost V 4 bases and J 2 bases; bases outside gene matches: 17. The length of the CDR3 is 18 residues. The specimen was PBMCs, collected before TCRalphabeta/CD19-depleted stem cell transplant. This sequence originates from a girl less than two years old with combined immunodeficiency, due to receive a stem cell transplant. This sequence joins TRBV9 and TRBJ1-1, with 7 bases aligning to TRBD1. This chain's CDR3 is CASSPPTGVTHLNTEAFF. In DNA, the CDR3 is TGTGCCAGCAGCCCCCCTACAGGGGTCACCCACCTAAACACTGAAGCTTTCTTT.